The rows below give T cell receptor beta chains drawn from one sample of a study of shared clonotypes between healthy human individuals. Data came from immunoSEQ multiplex PCR; TCRdb stores just in-frame clones and leaves some out. The table shows approximately 1,000,000 clones, with approximately 80% occurring only once. Sequencing used memory CD4+ T cells from PBMCs. These receptors all stem from a man between 18 and 29 years old in good health. Some clones in this sample may be carry-over from other donors' samples. Both conserved end residues are part of each CDR3. D genes are given only for firm matches. Expanded clones are given a class, and other clones once, few, many or no size at all.

j_call: TRBJ2-7
clone_size: few
d_call: -
v_call: TRBV4-1
cdr3_nt: TGCGCCAGCAGCCAAGTGGGGTCCTACGAGCAGTACTTC
cdr3_aa: CASSQVGSYEQYF

j_call: TRBJ2-3
clone_size: few
d_call: TRBD1
v_call: TRBV7-6
cdr3_nt: TGTGCCAGCAGCTTACGAGGGACAGGGGTCACAGATACGCAGTATTTT
cdr3_aa: CASSLRGTGVTDTQYF

j_call: TRBJ1-4
clone_size: -
d_call: -
v_call: TRBV29-1
cdr3_nt: TGCAGCGTTGAAGATCCACGGGATAATGAAAAACTGTTTTTT
cdr3_aa: CSVEDPRDNEKLFF

j_call: TRBJ1-1
clone_size: -
d_call: -
v_call: TRBV21-1
cdr3_nt: TGTGCCAGCAGCAGAAAGACAGGTAGGGTTGGCACTGAAGCTTTCTTT
cdr3_aa: CASSRKTGRVGTEAFF

j_call: TRBJ1-1
clone_size: many
d_call: TRBD1
v_call: TRBV18
cdr3_nt: TGTGCCAGCTCACTCAATCTCGCGGACAGGGGAGGACTTATGAACACTGAAGCTTTCTTT
cdr3_aa: CASSLNLADRGGLMNTEAFF

j_call: TRBJ1-2
clone_size: many
d_call: -
v_call: TRBV7-2
cdr3_nt: TGTGCCAGCAGCGCATCGAGGGAGGATGGCTACACCTTC
cdr3_aa: CASSASREDGYTF

j_call: TRBJ2-1
clone_size: -
d_call: TRBD1
v_call: TRBV6-5
cdr3_nt: TGTGCCAGCAGTTACTCGAACGGACAGGGAACATTCTTC
cdr3_aa: CASSYSNGQGTFF

j_call: TRBJ2-1
clone_size: -
d_call: -
v_call: TRBV5-1
cdr3_nt: TGCGCCAGCAGCTTGGCCAAGTCGGGTAGCTCCTACAATGAGCAGTTCTTC
cdr3_aa: CASSLAKSGSSYNEQFF

j_call: TRBJ1-4
clone_size: -
d_call: -
v_call: TRBV9
cdr3_nt: TGTGCCAGCAGACCCGGGGGGGCTTGGTCTAATGAAAAACTGTTTTTT
cdr3_aa: CASRPGGAWSNEKLFF

j_call: TRBJ2-5
clone_size: -
d_call: TRBD1
v_call: TRBV5-5
cdr3_nt: TGTGCCAGCAGCTGGCACCGGGACAGGGGGGAGACCCAGTACTTC
cdr3_aa: CASSWHRDRGETQYF

j_call: TRBJ2-7
clone_size: -
d_call: -
v_call: TRBV11-1
cdr3_nt: TGTGCCAGCAGCTCGTACCCCTACGAGCAGTACTTC
cdr3_aa: CASSSYPYEQYF

j_call: TRBJ1-4
clone_size: many
d_call: TRBD1
v_call: TRBV14
cdr3_nt: TGTGCCAGCAGCCTCTCAGGGGGAGTCAGTGAAAAACTGTTTTTT
cdr3_aa: CASSLSGGVSEKLFF

j_call: TRBJ2-1
clone_size: -
d_call: TRBD2
v_call: TRBV4-1
cdr3_nt: TGCGCCAGCAGCCGGACTAGCGGGACCGATGAGCAGTTCTTC
cdr3_aa: CASSRTSGTDEQFF

j_call: TRBJ2-5
clone_size: many
d_call: -
v_call: TRBV14
cdr3_nt: TGTGCCAGCAGCCCTTGGATCGACGGACCAAGAGGCCAGTACTTC
cdr3_aa: CASSPWIDGPRGQYF

j_call: TRBJ2-3
clone_size: -
d_call: TRBD2
v_call: TRBV5-1
cdr3_nt: TGCGCCAGCAGCTTGGGTCTTAGCGGGAGTGCAGATACGCAGTATTTT
cdr3_aa: CASSLGLSGSADTQYF

j_call: TRBJ1-5
clone_size: -
d_call: TRBD1
v_call: TRBV10-3
cdr3_nt: TGTGCCATCAGTCAAGGCCTCGGGACAGGGAACGATCAGCCCCAGCATTTT
cdr3_aa: CAISQGLGTGNDQPQHF

j_call: TRBJ1-5
clone_size: -
d_call: -
v_call: TRBV14
cdr3_nt: TGTGCCAGCAGCCAAGAGAGTGATCAGCCCCAGCATTTT
cdr3_aa: CASSQESDQPQHF

j_call: TRBJ2-7
clone_size: -
d_call: TRBD2
v_call: TRBV6-5
cdr3_nt: TGTGCCAGCAGTCGTAGCGGGGGGAGCTCCTACGAGCAGTACTTC
cdr3_aa: CASSRSGGSSYEQYF

j_call: TRBJ2-3
clone_size: -
d_call: -
v_call: TRBV2
cdr3_nt: TGTGCCAGCAGACCTACGGCTAGCACAGATACGCAGTATTTT
cdr3_aa: CASRPTASTDTQYF

j_call: TRBJ2-1
clone_size: -
d_call: TRBD2
v_call: TRBV6-9
cdr3_nt: TGTGCCAGCAGCAACCAGTCTAGCGGGTGCGACAATGAGCAGTTCTTC
cdr3_aa: CASSNQSSGCDNEQFF

j_call: TRBJ2-3
clone_size: -
d_call: TRBD2
v_call: TRBV2
cdr3_nt: TGTGCCAGCAGTGGGCGACTAGCGGCTAGCACAGATACGCAGTATTTT
cdr3_aa: CASSGRLAASTDTQYF

j_call: TRBJ1-2
clone_size: -
d_call: -
v_call: TRBV6-1
cdr3_nt: TGTGCCAGCAGTCGGTCCGGGGTGGACGTATTAGGCTACACCTTC
cdr3_aa: CASSRSGVDVLGYTF

j_call: TRBJ2-3
clone_size: many
d_call: -
v_call: TRBV9
cdr3_nt: TGTGCCAGCAGCGGTAGGTGGCTAGCGTCAGATACGCAGTATTTT
cdr3_aa: CASSGRWLASDTQYF

j_call: TRBJ1-2
clone_size: -
d_call: TRBD1
v_call: TRBV7-9
cdr3_nt: TGTGCCAGCAGCTTAAGCGGACAGGTACACTATGGCTACACCTTC
cdr3_aa: CASSLSGQVHYGYTF

j_call: TRBJ1-2
clone_size: -
d_call: -
v_call: TRBV29-1
cdr3_nt: TGCAGCGTTGAAAGGTCGGCAGGCTATGGCTACACCTTC
cdr3_aa: CSVERSAGYGYTF

j_call: TRBJ2-5
clone_size: -
d_call: -
v_call: TRBV5-1
cdr3_nt: TGCGCCAGCAGCTTGGGTTTCTCACAAGAGACCCAGTACTTC
cdr3_aa: CASSLGFSQETQYF

j_call: TRBJ2-2
clone_size: -
d_call: -
v_call: TRBV6-1
cdr3_nt: TGTGCCAGCAGACAGCAGAACACCGGGGAGCTGTTTTTT
cdr3_aa: CASRQQNTGELFF

j_call: TRBJ2-5
clone_size: -
d_call: -
v_call: TRBV7-2
cdr3_nt: TGTGCCAGCAGCGGTAGGGGTCAGACCCAGTACTTC
cdr3_aa: CASSGRGQTQYF

j_call: TRBJ1-1
clone_size: -
d_call: -
v_call: TRBV30
cdr3_nt: TGTGCCTGGAGCAAGGGAGTCTTGAACACTGAAGCTTTCTTT
cdr3_aa: CAWSKGVLNTEAFF

j_call: TRBJ1-2
clone_size: -
d_call: TRBD1
v_call: TRBV28
cdr3_nt: TGTGCCAGCAGTTCATCGGACAGGGTACATGGCTACACCTTC
cdr3_aa: CASSSSDRVHGYTF

j_call: TRBJ2-4
clone_size: -
d_call: TRBD2
v_call: TRBV28
cdr3_nt: TGTGCCAGCAGTGTAGCGGGAGGGCCTGGGGACATTCAGTACTTC
cdr3_aa: CASSVAGGPGDIQYF

j_call: TRBJ2-7
clone_size: -
d_call: -
v_call: TRBV29-1
cdr3_nt: TGCAGCGCCGAGGGGCTCCACTACGAGCAGTACTTC
cdr3_aa: CSAEGLHYEQYF

j_call: TRBJ2-7
clone_size: -
d_call: TRBD1
v_call: TRBV6-4
cdr3_nt: TGTGCCAGCAGTTACCGGACAGGGTCCGTGCAGTACTTC
cdr3_aa: CASSYRTGSVQYF

j_call: TRBJ2-7
clone_size: -
d_call: TRBD2
v_call: TRBV9
cdr3_nt: TGTGCCAGCAGCGCGGACTGGACTAGCGGGAGTACCCACGAGCAGTACTTC
cdr3_aa: CASSADWTSGSTHEQYF

j_call: TRBJ2-1
clone_size: -
d_call: TRBD2
v_call: TRBV2
cdr3_nt: TGTGCCAGCAGAGCACTAGCGGGAGGGGGTGGTGAGCAGTTCTTC
cdr3_aa: CASRALAGGGGEQFF

j_call: TRBJ2-3
clone_size: -
d_call: TRBD1
v_call: TRBV7-2
cdr3_nt: TGTGCCAGCAGCTCGGTAACAGGGGGGAGCACAGATACGCAGTATTTT
cdr3_aa: CASSSVTGGSTDTQYF

j_call: TRBJ2-7
clone_size: -
d_call: TRBD1
v_call: TRBV28
cdr3_nt: TGTGCCAGCAGTTTTCTACAGGGGGCAGGTGAGCAGTACTTC
cdr3_aa: CASSFLQGAGEQYF

j_call: TRBJ1-5
clone_size: -
d_call: TRBD1
v_call: TRBV18
cdr3_nt: TGTGCCAGCTCAAGGGACAGGGGGCGGGAACAGCCCCAGCATTTT
cdr3_aa: CASSRDRGREQPQHF

j_call: TRBJ2-2
clone_size: -
d_call: TRBD1
v_call: TRBV27
cdr3_nt: TGTGCCAGGTCGGGACAGGGGGCCCCGTACACCGGGGAGCTGTTTTTT
cdr3_aa: CARSGQGAPYTGELFF

j_call: TRBJ1-2
clone_size: -
d_call: -
v_call: TRBV28
cdr3_nt: TGTGCCAGCGGAAGAGGCTACACCTTC
cdr3_aa: CASGRGYTF

j_call: TRBJ1-5
clone_size: -
d_call: -
v_call: TRBV18
cdr3_nt: TGTGCCAGCTCACCAGGGGGCAATCAGCCCCAGCATTTT
cdr3_aa: CASSPGGNQPQHF

j_call: TRBJ2-5
clone_size: once
d_call: -
v_call: TRBV27
cdr3_nt: TGTGCCAGCAGTCCCCATTACCAAGAGACCCAGTACTTC
cdr3_aa: CASSPHYQETQYF

j_call: TRBJ1-1
clone_size: -
d_call: -
v_call: TRBV7-2
cdr3_nt: TGTGCCAGCAGCTTATTTAGGAAAACTGAAGCTTTCTTT
cdr3_aa: CASSLFRKTEAFF

j_call: TRBJ2-7
clone_size: -
d_call: TRBD1
v_call: TRBV5-8
cdr3_nt: TGTGCCAGCAGCCTAATAAACTACGCAGGGGGCGACGAGCAGTACTTC
cdr3_aa: CASSLINYAGGDEQYF

j_call: TRBJ2-7
clone_size: once
d_call: -
v_call: TRBV2
cdr3_nt: TGTGCCAGCAGTGATCAGGGGTTGGGCTACGAGCAGTACTTC
cdr3_aa: CASSDQGLGYEQYF

j_call: TRBJ2-1
clone_size: -
d_call: -
v_call: TRBV27
cdr3_nt: TGTGCCAGCAGTTTCCGTAGGACCAATGAGCAGTTCTTC
cdr3_aa: CASSFRRTNEQFF

j_call: TRBJ1-3
clone_size: -
d_call: -
v_call: TRBV9
cdr3_nt: TGTGCCAGCAGTGACCGCGTATCAGGGGTCTTCGCCTCTGGAAACACCATATATTTT
cdr3_aa: CASSDRVSGVFASGNTIYF

j_call: TRBJ2-7
clone_size: once
d_call: TRBD1
v_call: TRBV5-4
cdr3_nt: TGTGCCAGCAGCTTAGGACAGGGTAACGAGCAGTACTTC
cdr3_aa: CASSLGQGNEQYF

j_call: TRBJ2-3
clone_size: -
d_call: -
v_call: TRBV5-8
cdr3_nt: TGTGCCAGCAGCCCCCGTGTGTTTGGGTACACAGATACGCAGTATTTT
cdr3_aa: CASSPRVFGYTDTQYF